The entry below describes one TCR beta chain. TCRdb passed the 5' RACE reads through MiXCR, listing each CDR3 protein once. The table has some 80,000 distinct CDR3 sequences, 10% to 15% seen once. The sample belongs to a study of T cells after yellow fever vaccination. Whole-study results and caveats: The study found a weaker secondary response that peaked faster, day 5 versus 15. Overlap between CD4 and CD8 compartments was detected for a small share of clonotypes.

Germline CDR1 reads SGHRS; CDR2 reads YFSETQ. CDR3 length equals 12 residues. Trimming took off 0 bases at V and 5 bases at J, with 6 bases between the two ends. The material was CD8+ T cells not binding an NS4B(214-222) dextramer, sorted from PBMCs, obtained roughly 20 days after the first yellow fever vaccination. The V call is TRBV5-1, the J call TRBJ2-7; no clear D. This TCR derives from a man between 18 and 35 years old who received the YFV17D yellow fever vaccine. This chain's CDR3 is CASSLAGDEQYF. CDR3 bases: TGCGCCAGCAGCTTGGCCGGAGACGAGCAGTACTTC.